This T cell receptor beta chain was recovered during a study of CXCR3-negative and CXCR3-positive naive CD8 T cells. In the study overall: Per library, roughly 1.5 +/- 0.3 million reads; about 135 million TRB reads overall.

The libraries of TRB cDNA were constructed through 5' RACE using UMI labels. Each CDR3 protein gets one entry in TCRdb, which reprocessed the 5' RACE reads and gives no DNA. The sample holds about 92,000 distinct CDR3 sequences. Germline V gene data show CDR1 as DFQATT and CDR2 as SNEGSKA (reference sequence). The CDR3 contains 17 residues. As regards this clonotype: The antigen is undetermined.

CD8+ T cell subsets were each sorted in triplicate, around 300,000 cells apiece. Phenotypically, naive CD8+ T cells corresponded to CD45RO-CCR7+CD27+CD95-. General study points: The TRBV-TRBJ usage of naive CXCR3-negative and CXCR3-positive cells was similar, but that of memory cells differed. More hydrophobic TRB CDR3s occurred in CXCR3-positive than in CXCR3-negative naive cells.

This receptor was taken from a human donor in good health. Some clones in this sample may be carry-over from other donors' samples. The chain has TRBV20-1 and TRBJ2-1; the TRBD2 assignment by TCRdb is unverifiable without DNA. The sequenced material came from naive CXCR3+ CD8+ T cells from blood. Subset indicated: CD45RO-CCR7+CD27+CD95- naive CD8+ T cells expressing CXCR3 (TNR3+). The CDR3 loop reads CSARDFAPSGDDNEQFF.